The 14 T cell receptor beta chains below were found in one sample sequenced in a study of control samples from healthy donors and cancer patients. The table came from immunoSEQ multiplex PCR; TCRdb's copy has only in-frame clones and leaves some out. The sample lists about 130,000 clones, about 93% occurring once. Sequenced material: blood. These receptors came from a man aged 35-49 years in good health.

CDR3 coding DNA: TGTGCCAGCGGTCGGGACACTGAAGCTTTCTTT. Its protein is CASGRDTEAFF. V usage is TRBV11-2 and J usage is TRBJ1-1; D uncertain. Germline-derived CDR1 and CDR2 are SGHAT and FQNNGV. The CDR3 has 11 residues. V was pared by 8 bases and J by 3 bases, with 7 bases between.

V usage is TRBV24-1 and J usage is TRBJ1-2; D is undetermined. CDR1 and CDR2 from the germline V gene are KGHDR and SFDVKD. This CDR3 has 9 residues. V lost 8 bases and J 4 bases, leaving 1 base between the germline ends. For the CDR3, the DNA is TGTGCCACCACCTATGGCTACACCTTC. It codes for CATTYGYTF.

This chain uses TRBV5-1 with TRBJ1-6, with D unresolved. Per the germline V gene, CDR1 is SGHRS and CDR2 is YFSETQ. Between the trimmed V and J ends, which lost 0 bases and 10 bases, there was a span of 5 bases. The CDR3 contains 12 residues. CDR3 sequence reads: CASSLVGSPLHF. The CDR3 DNA sequence: TGCGCCAGCAGCTTGGTCGGGTCACCCCTCCACTTT.

The chain joins TRBV11-3 to TRBJ2-1; D call uncertain. V dropped 1 base and J dropped 8 bases, with 9 bases sitting between them. Germline lookup yields CDR1 SGHNT and CDR2 YENEEA. The CDR3 loop spans 13 amino acids. Here the CDR3 DNA reads TGTGCCAGCAGCTTAGGGCAGGCCGATGAGCAGTTCTTC. It codes for CASSLGQADEQFF.

The V call is TRBV3-1 (or the pseudogene TRBV3-2), the J call TRBJ2-7, with D possibly TRBD2 on 6 matching bases. Germline CDR1 reads LGHDT; CDR2 reads YNNKEL (reference sequence). The CDR3 sequence is 15 residues long. Trimming took 4 bases from V and 3 from J, leaving 16 bases between them. The CDR3: CASSRDSGLYYEQYF. The CDR3 DNA reads as TGTGCCAGCAGCCGAGACTCGGGACTCTACTACGAGCAGTACTTC.

The V gene is TRBV7-8, the J gene TRBJ2-5, with 9 positions matching TRBD1. The V gene end was trimmed by 5 bases and the J gene end by 4 bases; junction bases not matched to a gene: 8. This CDR3 has 15 amino acids. Germline V gene data show CDR1 as SGHVS and CDR2 as FQNEAQ. The CDR3 nucleotides are TGTGCCAGCAGCCAAGGGACAGGGAGAGGAGAGACCCAGTACTTC. Translation gives CASSQGTGRGETQYF.

The chain couples TRBV30 to TRBJ1-6; D gene ambiguous. Trimming shortened V by 2 bases and J by 0 bases, and 11 bases separated the two germline ends. CDR1 GTSNPN and CDR2 SVGIG come from the germline V gene (reference sequence). This CDR3 region has 16 residues. The CDR3 loop is CAWSQGRSSYNSPLHF. The CDR3 region has the DNA TGTGCCTGGAGTCAAGGGCGGAGCTCCTATAATTCACCCCTCCACTTT. Drawing the rest from reference TRBV30 and TRBJ1-6, the complete variable domain is SQTIHQWPATLVQPVGSPLSLECTVEGTSNPNLYWYRQAAGRGLQLLFYSVGIGQISSEVPQNLSASRPQDRQFILSSKKLLLSDSGFYLCAWSQGRSSYNSPLHFGNGTRLTVT.

V and J are TRBV30 and TRBJ1-5; possible D gene TRBD1, 6 bases. There are 15 residues in the CDR3. V was cut by 3 bases and J by 4 bases, with 16 bases left in between. Per the germline V gene, CDR1 is GTSNPN and CDR2 is SVGIG (reference sequence). The CDR3 nucleotides are TGTGCCTGGAGCGGGGGGGCAGGAAGAAATCAGCCCCAGCATTTT. This encodes CAWSGGAGRNQPQHF.

This chain links TRBV7-9 with TRBJ2-7; the D is unclear. V lost 5 bases to trimming and J lost 6 bases, with 8 bases between them. CDR1 is SEHNR, CDR2 FQNEAQ, per germline (reference sequence). This CDR3 has 11 residues. The chain's CDR3 is CASSPGPEQYF. The CDR3, as DNA: TGTGCCAGCAGCCCGGGCCCCGAGCAGTACTTC.

The CDR3 loop reads CASSPQGNEQYF. DNA for the CDR3: TGCGCCAGCAGCCCCCAGGGGAATGAGCAGTACTTC. The chain carries TRBV5-1 and TRBJ2-7; weak D call: TRBD1 (6 bases). The CDR3 is 12 amino acids. Germline-derived CDR1 and CDR2 are SGHRS and YFSETQ. Trimming shortened V by 4 bases and J by 7 bases, and 12 bases separated the two germline ends.

The chain couples TRBV9 to TRBJ2-1, with 9 bases matching TRBD2. The CDR3 has 16 amino acids. J was trimmed by 5 bases and V by 6 bases; bases with no gene match: 12. From germline, CDR1 is SGDLS and CDR2 YYNGEE. CDR3 sequence: CASTKVGLAGNNEQFF. The CDR3, as DNA: TGTGCCAGCACGAAGGTCGGGCTAGCGGGGAACAATGAGCAGTTCTTC.

The chain carries TRBV30 and TRBJ2-1; TRBD2 is a possible D gene (7 bases). V lost 3 bases and J 8 bases, leaving 14 bases between the germline ends. Germline V gene lookup returns CDR1 GTSNPN and CDR2 SVGIG (reference sequence). The CDR3 covers 13 residues. The CDR3 here is CAWSGGRGDEQFF. The DNA for the CDR3 is TGTGCCTGGAGCGGGGGCCGGGGGGATGAGCAGTTCTTC. Based on the CDR3 plus reference TRBV30 and TRBJ2-1, the full variable domain is SQTIHQWPATLVQPVGSPLSLECTVEGTSNPNLYWYRQAAGRGLQLLFYSVGIGQISSEVPQNLSASRPQDRQFILSSKKLLLSDSGFYLCAWSGGRGDEQFFGPGTRLTVL.

The J gene is TRBJ2-5, the V gene TRBV2, with no clear D. With 9 bases removed from V and 4 bases from J, the gap between germline ends came to 12 bases. There are 12 residues in the CDR3. Germline values: CDR1 SNHLY, CDR2 FYNNEI. Written as DNA, the CDR3 is TGTGCCAGTATTTCGTTGGGAGAGACCCAGTACTTC. This gives the protein CASISLGETQYF.

The V and J genes are TRBV30 and TRBJ1-6, with 7 nucleotides matching TRBD1. Germline V gene lookup returns CDR1 GTSNPN and CDR2 SVGIG (reference sequence). V lost 3 bases to trimming and J lost 11 bases; unmatched junction nucleotides: 10. The CDR3 runs 14 residues. In DNA form, the CDR3 reads TGTGCCTGGAGGCCCGGGACAGCCCGGACACCCCTCCACTTT. It specifies CAWRPGTARTPLHF.